The following is a T cell receptor beta chain sequence with its context. At collection, donors were nominally healthy, but unrecorded immune exposures were probable. This specimen comes from a study of cytomegalovirus exposure and HLA in healthy donors. Germline V CDR1 and CDR2: MNHEY, SVGAGI. CDR3 length equals 16 residues. V lost 4 bases, J lost 1 base, and 16 bases lay in between. A multiplex PCR was run with 60 Vbeta primers and 13 Jbeta primers. The assay was immunoSEQ multiplex PCR, and TCRdb's table has in-frame clones only and misses some. This sample has roughly 130,000 clones, with about 74% found just once.

The source of this sequence is a man between 18 and 35 years old in good health and CMV-seropositive. V and J are TRBV6-5 and TRBJ1-1, with TRBD1 as a possible D gene (5 bases). The source material was PBMCs. The CDR3 is CASSSRSQAENTEAFF. In DNA form, the CDR3 reads TGTGCCAGCAGTTCGCGCTCACAGGCTGAGAACACTGAAGCTTTCTTT.